The rows below give T cell receptor beta chains drawn from one sample of a study of blood T cell repertoires in COVID-19. Some clones are missing from TCRdb's copy, which holds only in-frame ones; the method was immunoSEQ multiplex PCR. The sample yields over 150,000 clones, around 85% seen once. Source material: PBMCs or T cells enriched from blood (not recorded which). The receptors here all came from a man in his forties or fifties who had recovered from COVID-19. The CDR3 runs from the conserved cysteine through the conserved F or W. Each record gives: J gene, D gene, clone size, V gene, CDR3 protein, CDR3 DNA. A D gene is named only where the DNA matches it firmly. Size is stated for part of the rows, as once, few or many counts, or as a class when the clone is expanded.

j_call: TRBJ2-7; d_call: NA; clone_size: once; v_call: TRBV10-2; cdr3_aa: CASSESAGWGDEQYF; cdr3_nt: TGCGCCAGCAGTGAGTCGGCAGGCTGGGGCGACGAGCAGTACTTC
j_call: TRBJ1-1; d_call: NA; clone_size: once; v_call: TRBV5-1; cdr3_aa: CASSLEAGRLNWNTEAFF; cdr3_nt: TGCGCCAGCAGCTTGGAGGCGGGACGTCTTAACTGGAACACTGAAGCTTTCTTT
j_call: TRBJ2-2; d_call: TRBD2; clone_size: NA; v_call: TRBV9; cdr3_aa: CASSVSGGPTGELFF; cdr3_nt: TGTGCCAGCAGCGTTTCGGGGGGACCCACCGGGGAGCTGTTTTTT
j_call: TRBJ1-5; d_call: NA; clone_size: NA; v_call: TRBV2; cdr3_aa: CASSEARGPNQPQHF; cdr3_nt: TGTGCCAGCAGTGAAGCGCGAGGTCCCAATCAGCCCCAGCATTTT
j_call: TRBJ2-7; d_call: NA; clone_size: NA; v_call: TRBV7-2; cdr3_aa: CASSFGGPYEQYF; cdr3_nt: TGTGCCAGCAGCTTCGGGGGGCCCTACGAGCAGTACTTC
j_call: TRBJ1-5; d_call: NA; clone_size: NA; v_call: TRBV6-5; cdr3_aa: CASSNGNQGQPQHF; cdr3_nt: TGTGCCAGCAGCAATGGGAACCAGGGACAGCCCCAGCATTTT
j_call: TRBJ1-3; d_call: NA; clone_size: NA; v_call: TRBV7-9; cdr3_aa: CASSSDILSGNTIYF; cdr3_nt: TGTGCCAGCAGCTCGGACATTCTCTCTGGAAACACCATATATTTT
j_call: TRBJ1-1; d_call: NA; clone_size: NA; v_call: TRBV28; cdr3_aa: CASSTPFTNTEAFF; cdr3_nt: TGTGCCAGCAGCACACCCTTTACGAACACTGAAGCTTTCTTT
j_call: TRBJ2-1; d_call: NA; clone_size: NA; v_call: TRBV6-1; cdr3_aa: CASSALKRAGSSSYNEQFF; cdr3_nt: TGTGCCAGCAGTGCTTTAAAGCGGGCGGGGTCTAGCTCCTACAATGAGCAGTTCTTC
j_call: TRBJ2-7; d_call: NA; clone_size: NA; v_call: TRBV14; cdr3_aa: CASSQDLVNPYEQYF; cdr3_nt: TGTGCCAGCAGCCAAGATTTAGTAAACCCCTACGAGCAGTACTTC
j_call: TRBJ1-3; d_call: TRBD1; clone_size: NA; v_call: TRBV18; cdr3_aa: CASSPQGSGNTIYF; cdr3_nt: TGTGCCAGCTCGCCACAGGGGTCTGGAAACACCATATATTTT
j_call: TRBJ1-1; d_call: NA; clone_size: NA; v_call: TRBV28; cdr3_aa: CATFFRGANTEAFF; cdr3_nt: TGTGCCACCTTCTTCCGAGGAGCGAACACTGAAGCTTTCTTT
j_call: TRBJ1-5; d_call: TRBD1; clone_size: NA; v_call: TRBV9; cdr3_aa: CASSLEGGEQPQHF; cdr3_nt: TGTGCCAGCAGCCTCGAAGGGGGCGAACAGCCCCAGCATTTT
j_call: TRBJ1-1; d_call: TRBD1; clone_size: NA; v_call: TRBV7-7; cdr3_aa: CASSKNQGAEAFF; cdr3_nt: TGTGCTAGCAGTAAAAACCAGGGGGCTGAAGCTTTCTTT
j_call: TRBJ1-2; d_call: NA; clone_size: NA; v_call: TRBV3-1/TRBV3-2; cdr3_aa: CASSQVPDYYGYTF; cdr3_nt: TGTGCCAGCAGCCAAGTCCCCGACTACTATGGCTACACCTTC
j_call: TRBJ1-2; d_call: NA; clone_size: NA; v_call: TRBV20-1; cdr3_aa: CSVGGHYGYTF; cdr3_nt: TGCAGTGTGGGGGGACACTATGGCTACACCTTC
j_call: TRBJ1-1; d_call: TRBD1; clone_size: few; v_call: TRBV12-3/TRBV12-4; cdr3_aa: CASIQGVNTEAFF; cdr3_nt: TGTGCCAGCATTCAGGGGGTTAACACTGAAGCTTTCTTT
j_call: TRBJ1-5; d_call: TRBD1; clone_size: NA; v_call: TRBV7-9; cdr3_aa: CASSSGTGDNQPQHF; cdr3_nt: TGTGCCAGCAGCTCCGGGACAGGGGACAATCAGCCCCAGCATTTT
j_call: TRBJ1-5; d_call: NA; clone_size: NA; v_call: TRBV6-5; cdr3_aa: CASSPGGGGQPQHF; cdr3_nt: TGTGCCAGCAGCCCGGGAGGGGGAGGCCAGCCCCAGCATTTT
j_call: TRBJ1-1; d_call: NA; clone_size: once; v_call: TRBV5-4; cdr3_aa: CASSPSLGPLNTEAFF; cdr3_nt: TGTGCCAGCAGCCCTTCTCTAGGCCCTTTGAACACTGAAGCTTTCTTT
j_call: TRBJ1-2; d_call: NA; clone_size: NA; v_call: TRBV3-1/TRBV3-2; cdr3_aa: CASSQRGGPGGGYTF; cdr3_nt: TGTGCCAGCAGCCAACGGGGAGGCCCGGGTGGGGGCTACACCTTC
j_call: TRBJ1-2; d_call: TRBD1; clone_size: NA; v_call: TRBV28; cdr3_aa: CASSLSNRGLTGYTF; cdr3_nt: TGTGCCAGCAGTTTGTCCAACAGGGGGCTAACGGGCTACACCTTC
j_call: TRBJ1-1; d_call: NA; clone_size: once; v_call: TRBV2; cdr3_aa: CASSEVPGVTEAFF; cdr3_nt: TGTGCCAGCAGTGAAGTTCCGGGAGTCACTGAAGCTTTCTTT
j_call: TRBJ1-2; d_call: NA; clone_size: once; v_call: TRBV19; cdr3_aa: CASTGGYYGYTF; cdr3_nt: TGTGCCAGTACGGGGGGCTACTATGGCTACACCTTC
j_call: TRBJ2-3; d_call: NA; clone_size: NA; v_call: TRBV9; cdr3_aa: CASSVAGVSDTQYF; cdr3_nt: TGTGCCAGCAGCGTAGCCGGGGTGTCAGATACGCAGTATTTT
j_call: TRBJ1-2; d_call: TRBD1; clone_size: NA; v_call: TRBV6-5; cdr3_aa: CASSYRPGGAYGYTF; cdr3_nt: TGTGCCAGCAGTTACCGTCCAGGGGGCGCCTATGGCTACACCTTC
j_call: TRBJ2-1; d_call: NA; clone_size: NA; v_call: TRBV29-1; cdr3_aa: CSVGGRVYNEQFF; cdr3_nt: TGCAGCGTTGGGGGGCGGGTCTACAATGAGCAGTTCTTC
j_call: TRBJ2-7; d_call: NA; clone_size: NA; v_call: TRBV4-1; cdr3_aa: CASSQVGGEQYF; cdr3_nt: TGCGCCAGCAGCCAAGTTGGCGGTGAGCAGTACTTC
j_call: TRBJ1-4; d_call: NA; clone_size: NA; v_call: TRBV28; cdr3_aa: CASEEGGQSEKLFF; cdr3_nt: TGTGCCAGCGAAGAGGGGGGGCAGAGTGAAAAACTGTTTTTT
j_call: TRBJ1-6; d_call: NA; clone_size: NA; v_call: TRBV28; cdr3_aa: CASRPSGGVRNSPLHF; cdr3_nt: TGTGCCAGCAGGCCTAGTGGGGGGGTCAGGAATTCACCCCTCCACTTT
j_call: TRBJ1-5; d_call: NA; clone_size: NA; v_call: TRBV19; cdr3_aa: CASSRTFQGSNQPQHF; cdr3_nt: TGTGCCAGTAGTAGGACATTTCAGGGCTCTAATCAGCCCCAGCATTTT
j_call: TRBJ1-2; d_call: NA; clone_size: NA; v_call: TRBV15; cdr3_aa: CATSHRPTGGYTF; cdr3_nt: TGTGCCACCAGCCACAGGCCAACTGGTGGCTACACCTTC
j_call: TRBJ2-3; d_call: TRBD2; clone_size: NA; v_call: TRBV6-5; cdr3_aa: CASSRLAGSTDTQYF; cdr3_nt: TGTGCCAGCAGCCGACTAGCGGGATCTACAGATACGCAGTATTTT
j_call: TRBJ2-3; d_call: NA; clone_size: once; v_call: TRBV3-1/TRBV3-2; cdr3_aa: CASSQADIFLDTQYF; cdr3_nt: TGTGCCAGCAGCCAAGCAGACATTTTTTTAGATACGCAGTATTTT
j_call: TRBJ2-3; d_call: TRBD1; clone_size: NA; v_call: TRBV6-2/TRBV6-3; cdr3_aa: CASSIMRTGVDTQYF; cdr3_nt: TGTGCCAGCAGTATTATGAGAACAGGGGTGGATACGCAGTATTTT
j_call: TRBJ2-2; d_call: TRBD2; clone_size: NA; v_call: TRBV11-2; cdr3_aa: CASSPRTSGYTGELFF; cdr3_nt: TGTGCCAGCAGCCCAAGGACTAGCGGGTACACCGGGGAGCTGTTTTTT
j_call: TRBJ1-2; d_call: NA; clone_size: NA; v_call: TRBV30; cdr3_aa: CAWSVVEVQGGIYGYTF; cdr3_nt: TGTGCCTGGAGTGTAGTAGAAGTCCAGGGCGGCATCTATGGCTACACCTTC
j_call: TRBJ1-2; d_call: NA; clone_size: NA; v_call: TRBV19; cdr3_aa: CASSRNRVYDGYTF; cdr3_nt: TGTGCCAGTAGTAGGAACAGGGTTTACGATGGCTACACCTTC
j_call: TRBJ2-1; d_call: TRBD1; clone_size: once; v_call: TRBV2; cdr3_aa: CASIGSGQGRDEQFF; cdr3_nt: TGTGCCAGCATTGGGTCGGGACAGGGAAGGGATGAGCAGTTCTTC
j_call: TRBJ1-5; d_call: NA; clone_size: NA; v_call: TRBV15; cdr3_aa: CATGQGGNQPQHF; cdr3_nt: TGTGCCACTGGGCAGGGCGGCAATCAGCCCCAGCATTTT
j_call: TRBJ2-4; d_call: NA; clone_size: NA; v_call: TRBV2; cdr3_aa: CASSDPKNIQYF; cdr3_nt: TGTGCCAGCAGTGATCCGAAAAACATTCAGTACTTC
j_call: TRBJ1-2; d_call: TRBD1; clone_size: once; v_call: TRBV15; cdr3_aa: CATSTGGYGYTF; cdr3_nt: TGTGCCACCAGCACAGGGGGCTATGGCTACACCTTC
j_call: TRBJ1-2; d_call: NA; clone_size: once; v_call: TRBV7-3; cdr3_aa: CASSPRPGVGYTF; cdr3_nt: TGTGCCAGCAGCCCAAGGCCAGGGGTAGGCTACACCTTC
j_call: TRBJ2-3; d_call: TRBD2; clone_size: NA; v_call: TRBV6-4; cdr3_aa: CASSRLAGTDTQYF; cdr3_nt: TGTGCCAGCAGTAGACTAGCGGGCACAGATACGCAGTATTTT
j_call: TRBJ1-5; d_call: TRBD1; clone_size: NA; v_call: TRBV10-3; cdr3_aa: CAISGDRNNQPQHF; cdr3_nt: TGTGCCATCAGTGGGGACAGAAACAATCAGCCCCAGCATTTT
j_call: TRBJ1-5; d_call: NA; clone_size: NA; v_call: TRBV4-2; cdr3_aa: CASSQVGGSNQPQHF; cdr3_nt: TGTGCCAGCAGCCAAGTAGGAGGGAGCAATCAGCCCCAGCATTTT
j_call: TRBJ1-2; d_call: NA; clone_size: NA; v_call: TRBV5-1; cdr3_aa: CATTDGSNGYTF; cdr3_nt: TGCGCTACCACCGATGGGAGTAACGGCTACACCTTC
j_call: TRBJ2-1; d_call: TRBD2; clone_size: NA; v_call: TRBV11-2; cdr3_aa: CASSLGGGSLNEQFF; cdr3_nt: TGTGCCAGCAGCTTAGGGGGGGGAAGTCTCAATGAGCAGTTCTTC
j_call: TRBJ2-5; d_call: NA; clone_size: NA; v_call: TRBV6-5; cdr3_aa: CASSYSTPQETQYF; cdr3_nt: TGTGCCAGCAGTTACTCGACACCGCAAGAGACCCAGTACTTC
j_call: TRBJ1-3; d_call: NA; clone_size: NA; v_call: TRBV14; cdr3_aa: CASSQGPRLGGNTIYF; cdr3_nt: TGTGCCAGCAGCCAAGGGCCTAGGCTAGGAGGAAACACCATATATTTT
j_call: TRBJ1-1; d_call: NA; clone_size: NA; v_call: TRBV6-5; cdr3_aa: CASSLRGPEAFF; cdr3_nt: TGTGCCAGCAGTCTCCGCGGGCCCGAAGCTTTCTTT
j_call: TRBJ1-3; d_call: NA; clone_size: NA; v_call: TRBV28; cdr3_aa: CASSLSGAYGNTIYF; cdr3_nt: TGTGCCAGCAGTTTAAGTGGGGCGTATGGAAACACCATATATTTT
j_call: TRBJ2-5; d_call: NA; clone_size: NA; v_call: TRBV7-9; cdr3_aa: CASSLAGAGETQYF; cdr3_nt: TGTGCCAGCAGCTTAGCGGGGGCAGGGGAGACCCAGTACTTC
j_call: TRBJ2-3; d_call: TRBD2; clone_size: NA; v_call: TRBV10-1; cdr3_aa: CASSEWASGGDTQYF; cdr3_nt: TGCGCCAGCAGTGAGTGGGCTAGCGGGGGCGATACGCAGTATTTT
j_call: TRBJ2-5; d_call: NA; clone_size: NA; v_call: TRBV11-1; cdr3_aa: CASSLGPQETQYF; cdr3_nt: TGTGCCAGCAGCTTGGGGCCCCAGGAGACCCAGTACTTC
j_call: TRBJ2-7; d_call: TRBD2; clone_size: NA; v_call: TRBV28; cdr3_aa: CASTLAGGGSEQYF; cdr3_nt: TGTGCCAGCACCCTAGCGGGAGGGGGCAGCGAGCAGTACTTC
j_call: TRBJ1-5; d_call: TRBD1; clone_size: few; v_call: TRBV5-4; cdr3_aa: CASGKTGRDQPQHF; cdr3_nt: TGTGCCAGCGGGAAGACAGGGCGGGATCAGCCCCAGCATTTT
j_call: TRBJ1-2; d_call: NA; clone_size: few; v_call: TRBV9; cdr3_aa: CASSVAGEYGYTF; cdr3_nt: TGTGCCAGCAGCGTAGCCGGGGAATATGGCTACACCTTC
j_call: TRBJ2-2; d_call: NA; clone_size: few; v_call: TRBV7-2; cdr3_aa: CASSVGREHGELFF; cdr3_nt: TGTGCCAGCAGTGTCGGCAGGGAACACGGGGAGCTGTTTTTT
j_call: TRBJ2-3; d_call: TRBD2; clone_size: NA; v_call: TRBV11-2; cdr3_aa: CASSITSGRADTQYF; cdr3_nt: TGTGCCAGCAGCATTACTAGCGGGAGAGCAGATACGCAGTATTTT